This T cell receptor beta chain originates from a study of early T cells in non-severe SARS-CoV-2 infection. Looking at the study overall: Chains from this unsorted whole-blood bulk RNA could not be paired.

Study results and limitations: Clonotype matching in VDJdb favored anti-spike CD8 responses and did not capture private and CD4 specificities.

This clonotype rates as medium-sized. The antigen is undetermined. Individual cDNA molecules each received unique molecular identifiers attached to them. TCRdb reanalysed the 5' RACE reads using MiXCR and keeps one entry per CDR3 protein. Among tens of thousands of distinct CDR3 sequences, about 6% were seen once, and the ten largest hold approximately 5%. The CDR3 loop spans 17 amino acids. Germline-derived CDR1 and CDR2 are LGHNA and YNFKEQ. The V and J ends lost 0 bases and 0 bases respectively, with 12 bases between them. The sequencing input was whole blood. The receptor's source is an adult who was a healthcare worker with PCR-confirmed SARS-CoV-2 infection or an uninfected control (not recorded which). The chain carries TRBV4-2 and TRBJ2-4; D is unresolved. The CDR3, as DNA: TGTGCCAGCAGCCAAGAGGCTGGCCAAATAGCCAAAAACATTCAGTACTTC. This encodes CASSQEAGQIAKNIQYF.